These 15 T cell receptor beta chains came from one sample sequenced in a study of PD-L1 blockade in urothelial cancer. The time point: pretreatment peripheral blood. Sequencing used immunoSEQ multiplex PCR; TCRdb keeps in-frame clones, though not all of them. This sample has under 95,000 clones, with around 83% found just once. The material was PBMCs, obtained around atezolizumab (anti-PD-L1) treatment. The receptors were sampled from a woman in her 70s with urothelial cancer.

In DNA form, the CDR3 reads TGTGCCAGCAGTTTGTTCAGGGAAAAAACTGAAGCTTTCTTT. Translated: CASSLFREKTEAFF. The genes are TRBV28 and TRBJ1-1; perhaps TRBD1 as D (5 bases). Trimming left V 3 bases short and J 5 bases short, with 13 bases between. Looked up from germline, CDR1 is MDHEN and CDR2 is SYDVKM. There are 14 residues in the CDR3.

This clone was seen only a few times. V is TRBV7-9 and J is TRBJ1-1; D is perhaps TRBD1 (6 bases). Germline CDR1 is SEHNR and CDR2 is FQNEAQ (reference sequence). Trimming took off 5 bases at V and 7 bases at J, with 23 bases between the two ends. The CDR3 spans 16 residues. CDR3 in amino acids: CASSTDRMLTNFEAFF. In DNA, the CDR3 is TGTGCCAGCAGCACAGACAGGATGTTAACGAATTTTGAAGCTTTCTTT.

The chain links TRBV20-1 to TRBJ2-3, with a possible D match to TRBD2 (5 bases). Trimming took 3 bases from V and 9 from J, leaving 10 bases between them. Germline lookup yields CDR1 DFQATT and CDR2 SNEGSKA (reference sequence). The CDR3 is 11 amino acids. CDR3 nucleotides: TGCAGTGCTAGGGTGGGAGACACGCAGTATTTT. Amino acids: CSARVGDTQYF.

The chain recombines TRBV5-6 with TRBJ2-2; weak D call: TRBD1 (6 bases). Germline V CDR1 and CDR2: SGHDT, YYEEEE. V lost 0 bases and J 3 bases, leaving 9 bases between the germline ends. The CDR3 runs to 15 residues. CDR3 in amino acids: CASSLDTGYTGELFF. The CDR3 DNA reads TGTGCCAGCAGCTTGGATACAGGGTACACCGGGGAGCTGTTTTTT.

The J gene is TRBJ2-7, the V gene TRBV10-2; 7 nucleotides align to TRBD2. The CDR3 covers 13 residues. Losses at the gene ends were 10 bases for V and 2 bases for J; bases not matched to a gene: 8. Germline V gene data show CDR1 as WSHSY and CDR2 as SAAADI. For the CDR3, the DNA is TGCGCCACCGGCCGGGGAGGGACCTACGAGCAGTACTTC. As protein: CATGRGGTYEQYF.

This clone turned up a few times. The chain combines TRBV19 with TRBJ1-1; a weak D match, TRBD1 (6 bases). Germline-derived CDR1 and CDR2 are LNHDA and SQIVND (reference sequence). The length of the CDR3 is 16 residues. Trimming took 4 bases from V and 1 from J, leaving 16 bases between them. As DNA, the CDR3 is TGTGCCAGTAGTACGCCGTACAGGGTAGGGAACACTGAAGCTTTCTTT. Translated, it gives CASSTPYRVGNTEAFF.

This sequence joins TRBV28 and TRBJ1-1; D is possibly TRBD1 (6 bases). Germline V CDR1 and CDR2: MDHEN, SYDVKM. CDR3 length: 17 residues. V was cut by 0 bases and J by 1 base, with 15 bases left in between. CDR3 coding DNA: TGTGCCAGCAGTTTATGGTCCGGACAGACTCCGAACACTGAAGCTTTCTTT. Translation gives CASSLWSGQTPNTEAFF.

J is TRBJ2-2 and V is TRBV5-5; a possible D gene is TRBD1 (6 bases). This CDR3 is built from 15 residues. Germline-derived CDR1 and CDR2 are SGHKS and YYEKEE (reference sequence). V gave up 2 bases and J gave up 1 base, with 9 bases separating them. CDR3 coding DNA: TGTGCCAGCAGCTTTAGACAGGAGAACACCGGGGAGCTGTTTTTT. Translation gives CASSFRQENTGELFF. Complete variable domain (other parts from reference TRBV5-5 and TRBJ2-2): DAGVTQSPTHLIKTRGQQVTLRCSPISGHKSVSWYQQVLGQGPQFIFQYYEKEERGRGNFPDRFSARQFPNYSSELNVNALLLGDSALYLCASSFRQENTGELFFGEGSRLTVL.

The chain combines TRBV18 with TRBJ2-1; 9 bases agree with TRBD1. The V gene end was trimmed by 3 bases and the J gene end by 3 bases; junction bases not matched to a gene: 3. Germline assignment: CDR1 KGHSH and CDR2 LQKENI. This CDR3 has 15 residues. This CDR3 is CASSPGQGIYNEQFF. CDR3 in DNA: TGTGCCAGCTCACCGGGACAGGGAATCTACAATGAGCAGTTCTTC. The full variable domain, its missing parts supplied by reference TRBV18 and TRBJ2-1, is NAGVMQNPRHLVRRRGQEARLRCSPMKGHSHVYWYRQLPEEGLKFMVYLQKENIIDESGMPKERFSAEFPKEGPSILRIQQVVRGDSAAYFCASSPGQGIYNEQFFGPGTRLTVL.

The chain has TRBV28 and TRBJ2-7, with D maybe TRBD2 (6 bases). Germline CDR1 reads MDHEN; CDR2 reads SYDVKM. V gave up 4 bases and J gave up 10 bases, with 23 bases separating them. The CDR3 extends over 15 amino acids. The CDR3 protein is CASSSRLVHTLVQYF. For the CDR3, the DNA is TGTGCCAGCAGTTCCCGACTAGTTCACACCTTGGTTCAGTACTTC.

The J gene is TRBJ1-1, the V gene TRBV19; tentative D call: TRBD1 (6 bases). Looked up from germline, CDR1 is LNHDA and CDR2 is SQIVND (reference sequence). This CDR3 is 14 amino acids long. The V end lost 4 bases, the J end lost 4 bases, and 13 bases lay between the germline ends. The CDR3 sequence is CASSNRVGRTEAFF. The CDR3 DNA is TGTGCCAGTAGTAACAGGGTCGGACGCACTGAAGCTTTCTTT.

This chain links TRBV10-3 with TRBJ2-7; the match to TRBD2 covers 15 bases. V shed 5 bases and J 5 bases; nucleotides not matched to a gene: 7. The V gene's germline CDR1 is ENHRY and CDR2 SYGVKD. The CDR3 spans 16 residues. CDR3 sequence: CAISRTSGGAEDEQYF. The CDR3 DNA follows: TGTGCCATCAGTAGGACTAGCGGGGGGGCCGAGGACGAGCAGTACTTC.

The genes are TRBV5-4 and TRBJ1-4; possible D gene TRBD1, 5 bases. Trimming took off 5 bases at V and 7 bases at J, with 15 bases between the two ends. Germline V gene sequence: CDR1 SGHNT, CDR2 YYREEE (reference sequence). CDR3 length equals 14 residues. In DNA form, the CDR3 reads TGTGCCAGCAGACGGCGGGGCCAGAGTGAAAAACTGTTTTTT. Its protein product is CASRRRGQSEKLFF.

The rearrangement joins TRBV5-6 to TRBJ2-7, with 12 positions matching TRBD1. The germline CDR1 and CDR2 sequences are SGHDT and YYEEEE. V dropped 4 bases and J dropped 2; count of bases not matched to a gene: 4. The CDR3 has 15 amino acids. This CDR3 is CASSTWDRGPYEQYF. For the CDR3, the DNA is TGTGCCAGCAGCACATGGGACAGGGGGCCCTACGAGCAGTACTTC.

The rearrangement uses TRBV6-5 and TRBJ2-5; 8 positions match TRBD1. CDR1 and CDR2 from the germline V gene are MNHEY and SVGAGI. V lost 6 bases and J lost 2; bases outside the gene matches: 5. CDR3 size: 14 residues. The CDR3 DNA sequence: TGTGCCAGCAGAGACAGGGGACCACAAGAGACCCAGTACTTC. It codes for CASRDRGPQETQYF.